This record concerns one T cell receptor (beta chain) sequence. What it recognizes is unknown. Documented time point: cycle 4 day 1 (C4D1), after around six weeks of nivolumab. In every patient, relapse followed autologous stem cell transplantation, while exposure to brentuximab vedotin differed. The sample comes from a study of PD-1 blockade in classical Hodgkin lymphoma. Repertoires were generated with immunoSEQ multiplex PCR, while TCRdb's copy carries only in-frame clones and drops some. Of 50,000 or so clones listed, 90% are singletons. This CDR3 is 16 amino acids long. J lost 5 bases, V lost 3 bases, and 11 bases had no gene match. Germline loops: CDR1 SGHTA, CDR2 FQGNSA. Study-wide results and caveats: Possible causes of repertoire differences, disease activity or prior therapy, remain undefined. The CD4+ diversity rise by C4D1 was clearest in complete responders. A reduction in baseline TCR diversity was reportedly seen in newly diagnosed patients relative to healthy donors.

Sequenced material: peripheral blood mononuclear cells (PBMCs), taken before the fourth cycle of nivolumab. The sequence was collected from a human donor with classical Hodgkin lymphoma. The rearrangement joins TRBV7-2 to TRBJ2-5, with TRBD2 identical over 8 bases. The CDR3 here is CASSLVTSVRGETQYF. CDR3 DNA: TGTGCCAGCAGCTTGGTGACTAGCGTTCGTGGGGAGACCCAGTACTTC.